The clone carrying this T cell receptor beta chain was counted a single time. PCR employed 60 Vbeta and 13 Jbeta primers. Measured with immunoSEQ multiplex PCR; TCRdb has only the in-frame clones, and not every one. The profile shows 110,000 or so clones, about four fifths of them singletons. The germline gives CDR1 SEHNR, CDR2 FQNEAQ (reference sequence). The CDR3 extends over 13 amino acids. V lost 3 bases and J lost 4, with 10 bases in between. The sample belongs to a study of cytomegalovirus exposure and HLA in healthy donors. The clonotype comes from a man in his forties in good health and CMV-seronegative. The chain links TRBV7-9 to TRBJ2-7; D is perhaps TRBD1 (6 bases). Input material: PBMCs. This chain's CDR3 is CASSLWQGYEQYF. The CDR3 nucleotides are TGTGCCAGCAGCTTGTGGCAGGGGTACGAGCAGTACTTC. Complete variable domain (other parts from reference TRBV7-9 and TRBJ2-7): DTGVSQNPRHKITKRGQNVTFRCDPISEHNRLYWYRQTLGQGPEFLTYFQNEAQLEKSRLLSDRFSAERPKGSFSTLEIQRTEQGDSAMYLCASSLWQGYEQYFGPGTRLTVT.